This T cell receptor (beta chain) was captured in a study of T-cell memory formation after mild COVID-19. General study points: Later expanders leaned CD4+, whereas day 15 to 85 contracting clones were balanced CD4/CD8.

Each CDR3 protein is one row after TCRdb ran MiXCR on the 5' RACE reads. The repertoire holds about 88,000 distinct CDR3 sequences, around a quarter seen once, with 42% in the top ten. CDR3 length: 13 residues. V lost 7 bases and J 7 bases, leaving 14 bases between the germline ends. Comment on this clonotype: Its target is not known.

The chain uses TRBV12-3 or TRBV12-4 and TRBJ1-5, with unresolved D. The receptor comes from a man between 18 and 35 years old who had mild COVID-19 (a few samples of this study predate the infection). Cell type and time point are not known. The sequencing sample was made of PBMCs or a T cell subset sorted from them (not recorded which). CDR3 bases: TGTGCCAGCACATCGAACTTGCAGCAGCCCCAGCATTTT. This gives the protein CASTSNLQQPQHF.